The rows below give T cell receptor beta chains drawn from one sample of a study of T-cell memory formation after mild COVID-19. TCRdb reanalysed the 5' RACE reads using MiXCR and keeps one entry per CDR3 protein. Found here are under 300,000 distinct CDR3 sequences, 16% of them singletons; the top ten hold 3.5% to 4%. The sequencing sample was made of PBMCs or a T cell subset sorted from them (not recorded which). The receptors come from a man between 18 and 35 years old who had mild COVID-19 (a few samples of this study predate the infection). Cell type and time point are not known. CDR3s include the opening cysteine and the closing phenylalanine or tryptophan. The D gene is left open where the match is weak. For some rows the clone size is stated as once, few or many, or as a class when expanded; others skip it.

d_call	v_call	j_call	clone_size	cdr3_aa	cdr3_nt
NA	TRBV5-1	TRBJ2-1	few	CASSAGVAANEQFF	TGCGCCAGCAGCGCCGGAGTAGCGGCAAATGAGCAGTTCTTC
NA	TRBV5-4	TRBJ2-3	few	CASSLIEEDTQYF	TGTGCCAGCAGCTTGATAGAAGAGGATACGCAGTATTTT
NA	TRBV27	TRBJ2-1	NA	CASSLKAITSYNEQFF	TGTGCCAGCAGTTTAAAGGCAATAACATCCTACAATGAGCAGTTCTTC
NA	TRBV7-2	TRBJ2-3	once	CASSLERKAISTDTQYF	TGTGCCAGCAGCTTAGAGCGCAAAGCGATTAGCACAGATACGCAGTATTTT
NA	TRBV5-1	TRBJ2-4	few	CASSLDRPPADIQYF	TGCGCCAGCAGCTTGGATCGGCCCCCAGCGGACATTCAGTACTTC
TRBD1	TRBV12-3/TRBV12-4	TRBJ1-2	few	CASSTTLRGTLFRRDYGYTF	TGTGCCAGCAGTACCACACTCAGGGGGACACTGTTCAGGCGGGACTATGGCTACACCTTC
TRBD1	TRBV6-2/TRBV6-3	TRBJ2-5	NA	CASSSSTGLETQYF	TGTGCCAGCAGTTCATCGACAGGGCTAGAGACCCAGTACTTC
NA	TRBV12-3/TRBV12-4	TRBJ2-5	few	CASLSGASGETQYF	TGTGCCAGCTTGAGTGGGGCCAGCGGAGAGACCCAGTACTTC
NA	TRBV5-1	TRBJ1-5	few	CASSLVGQQPQHF	TGCGCCAGCAGCTTGGTCGGCCAGCAGCCCCAGCATTTT
TRBD1	TRBV18	TRBJ2-7	NA	CASSPVPGQGGEQYF	TGTGCCAGCTCACCGGTACCGGGACAGGGAGGGGAGCAGTACTTC
NA	TRBV3-1	TRBJ1-1	few	CASSHVGEAFF	TGTGCCAGCAGCCATGTAGGTGAAGCTTTCTTT
TRBD1	TRBV29-1	TRBJ2-7	NA	CSVTQGVGYEQYF	TGCAGCGTTACACAGGGGGTCGGCTACGAGCAGTACTTC
TRBD1	TRBV4-1	TRBJ2-2	NA	CASSPIQGARTGELFF	TGCGCCAGCAGCCCGATCCAGGGGGCGCGTACCGGGGAGCTGTTTTTT
TRBD1	TRBV18	TRBJ1-1	few	CASSRGTGRRVNTEAFF	TGTGCCAGCTCACGGGGGACAGGGAGACGAGTGAACACTGAAGCTTTCTTT
NA	TRBV29-1	TRBJ1-1	few	CSVEDTEGTQAFF	TGCAGCGTTGAAGATACCGAGGGGACCCAAGCTTTCTTT
TRBD2	TRBV12-3/TRBV12-4	TRBJ2-5	NA	CASSSSGGGETQYF	TGTGCCAGCAGCTCTAGCGGGGGCGGGGAGACCCAGTACTTC
NA	TRBV9	TRBJ1-1	few	CASSVGSTAAEAFF	TGTGCCAGCAGCGTAGGATCCACTGCGGCTGAAGCTTTCTTT
NA	TRBV4-3	TRBJ2-3	few	CASSHDRFGVPRQYF	TGCGCCAGCAGCCATGATAGATTTGGGGTCCCAAGGCAGTATTTT
NA	TRBV20-1	TRBJ1-6	NA	CSASVAGEFNNSPLHF	TGCAGTGCTAGCGTGGCAGGGGAGTTTAATAATTCACCCCTCCACTTT
NA	TRBV4-1	TRBJ1-2	NA	CASSQQQGFRYGYTF	TGCGCCAGCAGCCAGCAACAGGGTTTTAGGTATGGCTACACCTTC
TRBD1	TRBV6-5	TRBJ1-2	NA	CASSYSARGIGYTF	TGTGCCAGCAGTTACTCCGCCAGGGGGATCGGCTACACCTTC
NA	TRBV7-7	TRBJ2-1	many	CASSVDGGEQFF	TGTGCCAGCAGTGTGGACGGAGGTGAGCAGTTCTTC
TRBD1	TRBV5-1	TRBJ2-1	few	CASSLDRGAEQFF	TGCGCCAGCAGCTTGGACAGGGGGGCTGAGCAGTTCTTC
NA	TRBV19	TRBJ2-1	few	CAIGERGLREQFF	TGTGCCATTGGTGAACGGGGGCTTCGTGAGCAGTTCTTC
NA	TRBV5-1	TRBJ2-3	few	CASSLVRRTDTQYF	TGCGCCAGCAGCTTGGTTCGGAGGACAGATACGCAGTATTTT
TRBD1	TRBV12-3/TRBV12-4	TRBJ1-2	few	CASSFAGGDYTF	TGTGCCAGCAGTTTCGCAGGGGGGGACTACACCTTC
NA	TRBV11-2	TRBJ1-1	NA	CASSLAARASEAFF	TGTGCCAGCAGCTTAGCGGCCAGGGCTAGTGAAGCTTTCTTT
NA	TRBV27	TRBJ2-1	NA	CASSSPRGPPFF	TGTGCCAGCAGTTCACCCAGGGGTCCCCCGTTCTTC
TRBD1	TRBV7-2	TRBJ2-5	many	CASSRQGQETQYF	TGTGCCAGCAGCAGACAGGGTCAGGAGACCCAGTACTTC
NA	TRBV5-1	TRBJ2-3	few	CASSKDSHPSDTQYF	TGCGCCAGCAGCAAGGACTCCCACCCGTCAGATACGCAGTATTTT
NA	TRBV7-2	TRBJ1-2	NA	CASSLDSGGSYGYTF	TGTGCCAGCAGCTTAGATTCCGGGGGGTCTTATGGCTACACCTTC
TRBD1	TRBV20-1	TRBJ1-2	NA	CSARAVFRTGGSGYTF	TGCAGTGCTAGAGCCGTGTTCCGGACAGGGGGAAGTGGCTACACCTTC
NA	TRBV6-6	TRBJ1-4	NA	CASNKPGNEKLFF	TGTGCCAGCAACAAACCAGGGAACGAAAAACTGTTTTTT
TRBD2	TRBV6-2/TRBV6-3	TRBJ2-1	NA	CASAGAGGSQFF	TGTGCCAGCGCGGGAGCGGGGGGGTCGCAGTTCTTC
TRBD1	TRBV15	TRBJ2-5	few	CAISQGVRETQYF	TGTGCCATCTCACAGGGGGTGAGAGAGACCCAGTACTTC
NA	TRBV5-6	TRBJ2-1	few	CASSSWISKGDNEQFF	TGTGCCAGCAGCTCCTGGATCTCTAAAGGGGACAATGAGCAGTTCTTC
NA	TRBV6-2/TRBV6-3	TRBJ2-1	NA	CATSLGGEQFF	TGTGCCACTTCACTTGGCGGTGAGCAGTTCTTC
TRBD2	TRBV7-2	TRBJ2-3	many	CASSLVAGVSSTDTQYF	TGTGCCAGCAGCTTAGTAGCGGGGGTCTCTAGCACAGATACGCAGTATTTT
NA	TRBV28	TRBJ2-3	NA	CASSPPGWGTDTQYF	TGTGCCAGCAGTCCCCCTGGGTGGGGCACAGATACGCAGTATTTT
TRBD1	TRBV29-1	TRBJ2-6	few	CSVGTASGANVLTF	TGCAGCGTAGGGACAGCTTCTGGGGCCAACGTCCTGACTTTC
NA	TRBV3-1	TRBJ1-3	few	CASSRSYTIYF	TGTGCCAGCAGCCGGAGTTACACCATATATTTT
NA	TRBV3-1	TRBJ1-1	NA	CASSQDIGAAEGFHF	TGTGCCAGCAGCCAAGATATTGGGGCGGCCGAGGGGTTCCACTTT
NA	TRBV5-1	TRBJ2-5	few	CASSLANRETQYF	TGCGCCAGCAGCTTGGCCAACCGGGAGACCCAGTACTTC
NA	TRBV7-2	TRBJ1-6	NA	CASSPTGSPLHF	TGTGCCAGCAGCCCCACGGGGTCACCCCTCCACTTT
NA	TRBV3-1	TRBJ1-3	few	CASSQMAHSGNTIYF	TGTGCCAGCAGCCAAATGGCCCACTCTGGAAACACCATATATTTT